This T cell receptor (beta chain) came from a study of CD8+CD57+ T cells in acquired aplastic anemia. Overall study context: Approximately 10 million reads were obtained on average for healthy donor CD4+ cells. General study findings and limits: Any difference that existed in CD8+ Simpson's diversity between patients and controls was not significant. Both patients and controls carried the same twenty-nine CD8+ CDR3 sequences.

The template used for profiling TCR beta VDJ and CDR3 was genomic DNA. TCRdb independently ran MiXCR on the reads; one entry per CDR3 protein. The table lists around 180,000 distinct CDR3 sequences, around 60% of them singletons. Germline CDR1 is LNHNV and CDR2 is YYDKDF (reference sequence). The V gene lost 1 base and the J gene lost 3 bases, with 4 bases spanning the gap. The CDR3 covers 12 residues. Points on this clonotype: Antigen unknown.

V is TRBV15 and J is TRBJ2-7; no reliable D call. Material: sorted CD4+, CD8+, or CD8+CD57+ T cells (not recorded which) from PBMCs. The clonotype originates from a human donor in good health. The CDR3 sequence: CATSRAGYEQYF. CDR3 DNA sequence: TGTGCCACCAGCAGAGCGGGCTACGAGCAGTACTTC.